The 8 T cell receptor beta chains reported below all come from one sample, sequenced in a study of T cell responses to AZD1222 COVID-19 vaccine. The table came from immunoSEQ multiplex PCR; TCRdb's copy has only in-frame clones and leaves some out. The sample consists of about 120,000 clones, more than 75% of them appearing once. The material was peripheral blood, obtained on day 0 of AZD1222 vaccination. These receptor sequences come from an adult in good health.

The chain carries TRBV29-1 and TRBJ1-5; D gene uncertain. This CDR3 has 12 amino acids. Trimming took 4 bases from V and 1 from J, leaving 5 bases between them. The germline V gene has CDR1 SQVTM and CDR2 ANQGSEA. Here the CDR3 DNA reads TGCAGCGTTGGCGGCAGCAATCAGCCCCAGCATTTT. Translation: CSVGGSNQPQHF.

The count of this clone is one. The CDR3 DNA is TGTGCCACCAGCAGAGTGTCTGGGGCAAATGGCTACACCTTC. This codes for CATSRVSGANGYTF. The rearrangement links TRBV15 to TRBJ1-2; possibly TRBD1 for D (5 bases). The germline V gene has CDR1 LNHNV and CDR2 YYDKDF (reference sequence). The CDR3 is 14 residues long. The ends were cut back, 1 base at V and 6 bases at J, with 12 bases in the middle.

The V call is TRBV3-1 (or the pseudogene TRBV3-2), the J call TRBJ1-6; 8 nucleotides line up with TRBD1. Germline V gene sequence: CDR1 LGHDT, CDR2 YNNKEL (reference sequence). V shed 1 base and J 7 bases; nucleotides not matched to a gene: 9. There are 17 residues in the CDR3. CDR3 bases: TGTGCCAGCAGCCAAGCTTTAGGACAGGGTTCCAATTCACCCCTCCACTTT. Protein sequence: CASSQALGQGSNSPLHF.

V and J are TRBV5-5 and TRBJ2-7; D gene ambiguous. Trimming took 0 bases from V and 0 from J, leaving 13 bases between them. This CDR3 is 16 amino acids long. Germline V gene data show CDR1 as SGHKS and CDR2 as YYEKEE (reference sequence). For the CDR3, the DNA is TGTGCCAGCAGCTTGGTAGATGGGGTCAACTCCTACGAGCAGTACTTC. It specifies CASSLVDGVNSYEQYF. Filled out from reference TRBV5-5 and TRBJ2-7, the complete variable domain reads DAGVTQSPTHLIKTRGQQVTLRCSPISGHKSVSWYQQVLGQGPQFIFQYYEKEERGRGNFPDRFSARQFPNYSSELNVNALLLGDSALYLCASSLVDGVNSYEQYFGPGTRLTVT.

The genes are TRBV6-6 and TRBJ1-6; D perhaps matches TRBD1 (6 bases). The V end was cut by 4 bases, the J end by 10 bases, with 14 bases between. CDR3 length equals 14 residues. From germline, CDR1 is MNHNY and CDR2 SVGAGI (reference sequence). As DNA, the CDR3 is TGTGCCAGCAGTTTGAAGGGGGAAGACTCACCCCTCCACTTT. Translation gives CASSLKGEDSPLHF.

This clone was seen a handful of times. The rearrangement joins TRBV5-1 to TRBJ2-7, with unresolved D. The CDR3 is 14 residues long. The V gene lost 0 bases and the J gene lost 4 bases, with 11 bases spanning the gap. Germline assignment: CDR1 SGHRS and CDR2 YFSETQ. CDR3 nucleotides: TGCGCCAGCAGCTTGGTCGGCAGGAGATACGAGCAGTACTTC. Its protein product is CASSLVGRRYEQYF.

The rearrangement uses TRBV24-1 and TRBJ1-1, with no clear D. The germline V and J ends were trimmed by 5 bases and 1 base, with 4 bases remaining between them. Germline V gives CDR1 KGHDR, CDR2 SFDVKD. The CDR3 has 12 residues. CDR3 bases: TGTGCCACCAGTGGGCCGAACACTGAAGCTTTCTTT. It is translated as CATSGPNTEAFF.

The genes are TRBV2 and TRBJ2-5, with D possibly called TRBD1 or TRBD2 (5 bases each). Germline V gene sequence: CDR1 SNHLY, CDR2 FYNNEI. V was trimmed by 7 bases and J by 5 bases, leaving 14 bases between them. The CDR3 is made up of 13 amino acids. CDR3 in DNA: TGTGCCAGCACCCGGGACGTTCGGGAGACCCAGTACTTC. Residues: CASTRDVRETQYF.